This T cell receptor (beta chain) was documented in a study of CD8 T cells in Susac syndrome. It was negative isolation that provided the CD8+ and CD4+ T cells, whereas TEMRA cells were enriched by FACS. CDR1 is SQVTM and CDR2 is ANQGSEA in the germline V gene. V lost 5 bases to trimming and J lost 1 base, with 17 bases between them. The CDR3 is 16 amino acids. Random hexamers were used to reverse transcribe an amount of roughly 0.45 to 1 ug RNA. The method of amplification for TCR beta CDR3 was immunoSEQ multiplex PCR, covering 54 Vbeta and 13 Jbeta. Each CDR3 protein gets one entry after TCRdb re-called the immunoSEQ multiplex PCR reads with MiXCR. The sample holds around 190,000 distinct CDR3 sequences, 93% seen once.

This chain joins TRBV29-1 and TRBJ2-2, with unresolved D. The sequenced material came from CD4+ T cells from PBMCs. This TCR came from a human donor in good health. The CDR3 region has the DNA TGCAGCGTTTCCATCGACACTGTCCTGAACACCGGGGAGCTGTTTTTT. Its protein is CSVSIDTVLNTGELFF.